This entry features one T cell receptor beta chain sequence. The entry originates in a study of CXCR3-negative and CXCR3-positive naive CD8 T cells. There are 15 residues in the CDR3. Naivety in CD8+ T cells corresponded to a CD45RO-CCR7+CD27+CD95- phenotype. Carrying UMI labels, the TRB cDNA libraries were prepared through 5' RACE. From the 5' RACE reads, TCRdb lists one entry per CDR3 protein and no DNA. The ten most abundant clones cover about 1.5% of a sample with 69,000 or so distinct CDR3 sequences. Sequencing used naive CXCR3- CD8+ T cells from blood. The sample's subset: CD45RO-CCR7+CD27+CD95- naive CD8+ T cells lacking CXCR3 (TNR3-). The rearrangement links TRBV12-3 or TRBV12-4 to TRBJ2-2; TCRdb reports TRBD1, a call that lacks DNA to check it against. This receptor was identified in a human donor in good health. Some clones in this sample may be carry-over from other donors' samples. The chain's CDR3 is CASSSLWGNTGELFF.